This T cell receptor beta chain stems from a study of CD8 T cells in Susac syndrome. RNA, at roughly 0.5 to 1 ug, was reverse transcribed with random hexamers. TCRdb redid the calling of the immunoSEQ multiplex PCR reads with MiXCR, one entry per CDR3 protein. This sample carries about 140,000 distinct CDR3 sequences, around 94% of them seen once, and the ten largest clones take about 0.25%. The V and J ends lost 0 bases and 4 bases, in that order; junction bases with no gene match: 6. The CDR3 runs to 15 residues. Germline V gene lookup returns CDR1 DFQATT and CDR2 SNEGSKA (reference sequence). The material sequenced was CD8+ T cells from PBMCs. The receptor comes from a human donor in good health. The rearrangement joins TRBV20-1 to TRBJ2-1; 7 bases match TRBD1. As DNA, the CDR3 is TGCAGTGCTAGAGAGTCGACAGGGCTATACAATGAGCAGTTCTTC. It translates to CSARESTGLYNEQFF.